This is a list of T cell receptor beta chains from one sample in a study of blood T cell repertoires in COVID-19. TCRdb keeps only in-frame clones here, not all; method: immunoSEQ multiplex PCR. Seen here are nearly 70,000 clones, about nine tenths observed once, and the top ten hold 6.4%. Sequenced sample: peripheral blood. The receptor set was obtained from a woman aged 65 to 85 with acute or convalescent COVID-19. The CDR3 runs from the conserved cysteine through the conserved F or W. The order of the fields is J gene, clone size, D gene, V gene, CDR3 DNA, CDR3 protein. D genes are given only for firm matches. Expanded clones are given a class, and other clones once, few, many or no size at all.

j_gene: TRBJ1-2; abundance: .; d_gene: TRBD1; v_gene: TRBV24-1; CDR3nt: TGTGCCACCAGTGATTCCGGGACAGGGGAGTATGGCTACACCTTC; CDR3aa: CATSDSGTGEYGYTF
j_gene: TRBJ1-2; abundance: .; d_gene: TRBD1; v_gene: TRBV6-6; CDR3nt: TGTGCCAGCAGTAGACAGGGGAAGGACTATGGCTACACCTTC; CDR3aa: CASSRQGKDYGYTF
j_gene: TRBJ2-2; abundance: .; d_gene: .; v_gene: TRBV11-3; CDR3nt: TGTGCCAGCAGCTCTAAAAGGGGCGGCACCGGGGAGCTGTTTTTT; CDR3aa: CASSSKRGGTGELFF
j_gene: TRBJ2-1; abundance: .; d_gene: TRBD2; v_gene: TRBV5-1; CDR3nt: TGCGCCAGCAGCTTTTTGGTGGGTCAAAAGCGGGAGGGGAGCTCCTACAATGAGCAGTTCTTC; CDR3aa: CASSFLVGQKREGSSYNEQFF
j_gene: TRBJ1-2; abundance: .; d_gene: .; v_gene: TRBV28; CDR3nt: TGTGCCAGCAGTTTTAGGGACACCGAGTCCACCTTC; CDR3aa: CASSFRDTESTF
j_gene: TRBJ2-5; abundance: .; d_gene: TRBD1; v_gene: TRBV29-1; CDR3nt: TGCAGCGTTAAGGACAGGGGGCGAGAGACCCAGTACTTC; CDR3aa: CSVKDRGRETQYF
j_gene: TRBJ1-2; abundance: .; d_gene: TRBD1; v_gene: TRBV5-1; CDR3nt: TGCGCCAGCAGCTCGTTGCCCTGGCCGGGACAGGGGATCAACTATGGCTACACCTTC; CDR3aa: CASSSLPWPGQGINYGYTF
j_gene: TRBJ1-2; abundance: once; d_gene: .; v_gene: TRBV24-1; CDR3nt: TGTGCCACCAGTGACCCTACCAGGGGCTCCTATGGCTACACCTTC; CDR3aa: CATSDPTRGSYGYTF
j_gene: TRBJ1-1; abundance: .; d_gene: TRBD1; v_gene: TRBV13; CDR3nt: TGTGCCAGCAGCTCGGGACAGGGCGAAGCTTTCTTT; CDR3aa: CASSSGQGEAFF
j_gene: TRBJ2-1; abundance: .; d_gene: TRBD1; v_gene: TRBV28; CDR3nt: TGTGCCAGCAGTCTCCCCAAGGGACAGGGGTATGAGCAGTTCTTC; CDR3aa: CASSLPKGQGYEQFF
j_gene: TRBJ1-1; abundance: once; d_gene: TRBD1; v_gene: TRBV5-1; CDR3nt: TGCGCCAGCAGCGCCCGGGACAGGGGGACTGAAGCTTTCTTT; CDR3aa: CASSARDRGTEAFF
j_gene: TRBJ2-6; abundance: .; d_gene: .; v_gene: TRBV21-1; CDR3nt: TGTGCCATCGAAACAGGGGCTGGGGCCAACGTCCTGACTTTC; CDR3aa: CAIETGAGANVLTF
j_gene: TRBJ2-6; abundance: .; d_gene: .; v_gene: TRBV18; CDR3nt: TGTGCCAGCTCACAAGGGGTCGGGGCCAACGTCCTGACTTTC; CDR3aa: CASSQGVGANVLTF
j_gene: TRBJ2-7; abundance: .; d_gene: .; v_gene: TRBV5-1; CDR3nt: TGCGCCAGCAGCTTGGCTATTTCGTCCCAATACGAGCAGTACTTC; CDR3aa: CASSLAISSQYEQYF
j_gene: TRBJ2-5; abundance: .; d_gene: TRBD2; v_gene: TRBV7-9; CDR3nt: TGTGCCAGCAGCTTAGCGCTTGCGGGGGACTTCCAAGAGACCCAGTACTTC; CDR3aa: CASSLALAGDFQETQYF
j_gene: TRBJ1-5; abundance: once; d_gene: .; v_gene: TRBV27; CDR3nt: TGTGCCAGCAGTCCCGTTGCTCCGGGAGCGGGCAATCAGCCCCAGCATTTT; CDR3aa: CASSPVAPGAGNQPQHF
j_gene: TRBJ1-2; abundance: .; d_gene: TRBD1; v_gene: TRBV13; CDR3nt: TGTGCCAGCAGCTTAGGGCTTAACCTACGGACAGGGAACTATGGCTACACCTTC; CDR3aa: CASSLGLNLRTGNYGYTF
j_gene: TRBJ2-1; abundance: .; d_gene: .; v_gene: TRBV5-4; CDR3nt: TGTGCCAGCAGCACCCCTAGCGATGAGCAGTTCTTC; CDR3aa: CASSTPSDEQFF
j_gene: TRBJ2-2; abundance: once; d_gene: TRBD1; v_gene: TRBV5-1; CDR3nt: TGCGCCAGCAGTTTGAGGGGCAGGACAGGGAGGTACCCTCGAGACACCGGGGAGCTGTTTTTT; CDR3aa: CASSLRGRTGRYPRDTGELFF
j_gene: TRBJ2-7; abundance: .; d_gene: TRBD1; v_gene: TRBV28; CDR3nt: TGTGCCAGCAGTTTCCCAGACAGGGGGGGCTACGAGCAGTACTTC; CDR3aa: CASSFPDRGGYEQYF
j_gene: TRBJ2-3; abundance: .; d_gene: TRBD2; v_gene: TRBV5-1; CDR3nt: TGCGCCAGCAGCTCTTTAGCGGGGGCCTACACAGATACGCAGTATTTT; CDR3aa: CASSSLAGAYTDTQYF
j_gene: TRBJ1-4; abundance: .; d_gene: .; v_gene: TRBV6-5; CDR3nt: TGTGCCAGTAATGATGAAAAACTGTTTTTT; CDR3aa: CASNDEKLFF
j_gene: TRBJ2-7; abundance: .; d_gene: TRBD1; v_gene: TRBV5-6; CDR3nt: TGTGCCAGCAGCCGCCCTCAGGGGGCGAGCTACGAGCAGTACTTC; CDR3aa: CASSRPQGASYEQYF
j_gene: TRBJ2-1; abundance: .; d_gene: TRBD2; v_gene: TRBV6-5; CDR3nt: TGTGCCAGCTCTTTGGCGGGGGGGCGGAATGAGCAGTTCTTC; CDR3aa: CASSLAGGRNEQFF
j_gene: TRBJ2-2; abundance: .; d_gene: TRBD2; v_gene: TRBV7-9; CDR3nt: TGTGCCAGCAGCCGTTCGGGACTAGCGGGGGGACTCTACACCGGGGAGCTGTTTTTT; CDR3aa: CASSRSGLAGGLYTGELFF
j_gene: TRBJ2-3; abundance: once; d_gene: TRBD1; v_gene: TRBV2; CDR3nt: TGTGCCAGCAGTGAAGGGCAGGGGGCCACAGATACGCAGTATTTT; CDR3aa: CASSEGQGATDTQYF
j_gene: TRBJ2-3; abundance: .; d_gene: .; v_gene: TRBV28; CDR3nt: TGTGCCAGCAGTTTAGGGCGGGGGCGCACAGATACGCAGTATTTT; CDR3aa: CASSLGRGRTDTQYF
j_gene: TRBJ2-3; abundance: .; d_gene: .; v_gene: TRBV11-3; CDR3nt: TGTGCCAGCAGCGAAACAGGGCGGCGGGGCACAGATACGCAGTATTTT; CDR3aa: CASSETGRRGTDTQYF
j_gene: TRBJ1-1; abundance: once; d_gene: TRBD1; v_gene: TRBV6-5; CDR3nt: TGTGCCAGCAGTTCCGGACAGGAAGGTAGCACTGAAGCTTTCTTT; CDR3aa: CASSSGQEGSTEAFF
j_gene: TRBJ1-4; abundance: .; d_gene: .; v_gene: TRBV2; CDR3nt: TGTGCCAGCAGTGAAGGAGGGATCGAAAAACTGTTTTTT; CDR3aa: CASSEGGIEKLFF
j_gene: TRBJ1-5; abundance: .; d_gene: TRBD1; v_gene: TRBV7-9; CDR3nt: TGTGCCAGCAGCTTCTCCGGACAGGCCCAGCATTTT; CDR3aa: CASSFSGQAQHF
j_gene: TRBJ2-5; abundance: few; d_gene: TRBD1; v_gene: TRBV5-4; CDR3nt: TGTGCCAGCAGCTCACAGGGGGCCCGGGAGACCCAGTACTTC; CDR3aa: CASSSQGARETQYF
j_gene: TRBJ1-1; abundance: .; d_gene: .; v_gene: TRBV18; CDR3nt: TGTGCCAGCTCACCACTTGCGGACTTGAACACTGAAGCTTTCTTT; CDR3aa: CASSPLADLNTEAFF
j_gene: TRBJ2-5; abundance: .; d_gene: TRBD1; v_gene: TRBV3-1/TRBV3-2; CDR3nt: TGTGCCAGCAGCCAAGACCCCGGACAGGGGGACCCTAGGACCCAGTACTTC; CDR3aa: CASSQDPGQGDPRTQYF
j_gene: TRBJ2-7; abundance: .; d_gene: TRBD2; v_gene: TRBV15; CDR3nt: TGTGCCACCAGCAGAGATTCGGGAGGGGCCTACGAGCAGTACTTC; CDR3aa: CATSRDSGGAYEQYF
j_gene: TRBJ2-7; abundance: .; d_gene: .; v_gene: TRBV15; CDR3nt: TGTGCCACCAGCATCCCAGGGGAGTTCGACGAGCAGTACTTC; CDR3aa: CATSIPGEFDEQYF
j_gene: TRBJ2-7; abundance: .; d_gene: TRBD1; v_gene: TRBV19; CDR3nt: TGTGCCAGTAGCCTATCCGGCGGCAGGGGGCAATACGAGCAGTACTTC; CDR3aa: CASSLSGGRGQYEQYF
j_gene: TRBJ1-2; abundance: .; d_gene: .; v_gene: TRBV11-2; CDR3nt: TGTGCCAGCAGCTTAAAACACCACTATGGCTACACCTTC; CDR3aa: CASSLKHHYGYTF
j_gene: TRBJ1-6; abundance: .; d_gene: .; v_gene: TRBV5-1; CDR3nt: TGCGCCAGCAGCGCGGACAGCTCCTATAATTCACCCCTCCACTTT; CDR3aa: CASSADSSYNSPLHF
j_gene: TRBJ2-4; abundance: .; d_gene: TRBD2; v_gene: TRBV11-3; CDR3nt: TGTGCCAGCAGCTTAACTAGCGGGCCTCAAAACATTCAGTACTTC; CDR3aa: CASSLTSGPQNIQYF
j_gene: TRBJ2-2; abundance: .; d_gene: .; v_gene: TRBV7-3; CDR3nt: TGTGCCAGCAGCTTAAGTGGGGGCCCGAACACCGGGGAGCTGTTTTTT; CDR3aa: CASSLSGGPNTGELFF
j_gene: TRBJ2-3; abundance: few; d_gene: .; v_gene: TRBV6-5; CDR3nt: TGTGCCAGCAGTTACTTAATGAGGGCAGATACGCAGTATTTT; CDR3aa: CASSYLMRADTQYF
j_gene: TRBJ2-3; abundance: .; d_gene: TRBD2; v_gene: TRBV4-2; CDR3nt: TGTGCCAGCAGCCAGGGTAGCGGGGGAGGCACAGATACGCAGTATTTT; CDR3aa: CASSQGSGGGTDTQYF
j_gene: TRBJ2-7; abundance: .; d_gene: TRBD2; v_gene: TRBV6-1; CDR3nt: TGTGCCAGCAGTGCCCCCAGGACTAGCAGCTCCTACGAGCAGTACTTC; CDR3aa: CASSAPRTSSSYEQYF
j_gene: TRBJ1-6; abundance: .; d_gene: .; v_gene: TRBV25-1; CDR3nt: TGTGCCAGCAGTGAATGGCTGGCCGCAGATAATTCACCCCTCCACTTT; CDR3aa: CASSEWLAADNSPLHF
j_gene: TRBJ2-7; abundance: .; d_gene: .; v_gene: TRBV19; CDR3nt: TGTGCCAGTAGTGGCCGAGGGGGAGGGTCGAGCTCCTACGAGCAGTACTTC; CDR3aa: CASSGRGGGSSSYEQYF
j_gene: TRBJ2-5; abundance: .; d_gene: .; v_gene: TRBV19; CDR3nt: TGTGCCAGTAGTATAAAGGGGGAGACCCAGTACTTC; CDR3aa: CASSIKGETQYF
j_gene: TRBJ1-2; abundance: few; d_gene: TRBD1; v_gene: TRBV7-2; CDR3nt: TGTGCCAGCAGCTTAACAGGGGGCGTAAACTATGGCTACACCTTC; CDR3aa: CASSLTGGVNYGYTF
j_gene: TRBJ1-3; abundance: once; d_gene: .; v_gene: TRBV6-1; CDR3nt: TGTGCCAGCAGTGAAGCGCTTCTAGCATCCACCATATATTTT; CDR3aa: CASSEALLASTIYF
j_gene: TRBJ1-1; abundance: .; d_gene: TRBD1; v_gene: TRBV10-2; CDR3nt: TGCGCCAGCATTCGGGACAGGGGGGGGACTGAAGCTTTCTTT; CDR3aa: CASIRDRGGTEAFF
j_gene: TRBJ2-7; abundance: .; d_gene: TRBD2; v_gene: TRBV7-2; CDR3nt: TGTGCCAGCAGCTTAGCATGGACTAGCGGGGGCGAGCAGTACTTC; CDR3aa: CASSLAWTSGGEQYF
j_gene: TRBJ1-5; abundance: .; d_gene: TRBD1; v_gene: TRBV2; CDR3nt: TGTGCCAGCAGTGGGGGGACAGGGAATCAGCCCCAGCATTTT; CDR3aa: CASSGGTGNQPQHF
j_gene: TRBJ1-1; abundance: .; d_gene: TRBD1; v_gene: TRBV28; CDR3nt: TGTGCCAGCAGTTTGCAGGGGGCGCGGAACACTGAAGCTTTCTTT; CDR3aa: CASSLQGARNTEAFF
j_gene: TRBJ1-6; abundance: .; d_gene: TRBD1; v_gene: TRBV2; CDR3nt: TGTGCCAGCAGTGGAAGACGACAGGGTATGGGGCTATCTAATTCACCCCTCCACTTT; CDR3aa: CASSGRRQGMGLSNSPLHF
j_gene: TRBJ2-2; abundance: .; d_gene: TRBD1; v_gene: TRBV24-1; CDR3nt: TGTGCCATCGAGACAGGGGGCACCGGGGAGCTGTTTTTT; CDR3aa: CAIETGGTGELFF
j_gene: TRBJ1-2; abundance: .; d_gene: .; v_gene: TRBV7-2; CDR3nt: TGTGCCAGCACCTCCTACAGCAGTAACTATGGCTACACCTTC; CDR3aa: CASTSYSSNYGYTF
j_gene: TRBJ2-5; abundance: once; d_gene: TRBD1; v_gene: TRBV19; CDR3nt: TGTGCCAGTAGTATGGGGACAGCCAAGGGCGAAGAGACCCAGTACTTC; CDR3aa: CASSMGTAKGEETQYF
j_gene: TRBJ2-1; abundance: .; d_gene: .; v_gene: TRBV30; CDR3nt: TGTGCCTGGACGGGCGGGGGCAGCTCCTACAATGAGCAGTTCTTC; CDR3aa: CAWTGGGSSYNEQFF
j_gene: TRBJ2-5; abundance: .; d_gene: TRBD1; v_gene: TRBV5-1; CDR3nt: TGCGCCAGCAGCTCGGGACAGGGGGACCAAGAGACCCAGTACTTC; CDR3aa: CASSSGQGDQETQYF
j_gene: TRBJ2-1; abundance: .; d_gene: TRBD2; v_gene: TRBV6-5; CDR3nt: TGTGCCAGCAGTTACCTCACTAGCGGGGGGGAGCAGTTCTTC; CDR3aa: CASSYLTSGGEQFF